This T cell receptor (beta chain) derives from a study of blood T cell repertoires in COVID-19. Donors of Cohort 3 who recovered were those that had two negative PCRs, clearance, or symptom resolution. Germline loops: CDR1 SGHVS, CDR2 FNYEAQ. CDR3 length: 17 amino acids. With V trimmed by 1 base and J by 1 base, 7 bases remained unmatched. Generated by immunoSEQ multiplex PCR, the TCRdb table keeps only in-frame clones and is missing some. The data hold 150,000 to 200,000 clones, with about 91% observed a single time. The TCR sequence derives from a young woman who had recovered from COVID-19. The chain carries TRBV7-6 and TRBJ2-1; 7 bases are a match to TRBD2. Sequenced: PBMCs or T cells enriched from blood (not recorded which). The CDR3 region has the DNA TGTGCCAGCAGCTTAGATCCCCGCGGGAGTTCCTACAATGAGCAGTTCTTC. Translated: CASSLDPRGSSYNEQFF. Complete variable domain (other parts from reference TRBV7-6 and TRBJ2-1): GAGVSQSPRYKVTKRGQDVALRCDPISGHVSLYWYRQALGQGPEFLTYFNYEAQQDKSGLPNDRFSAERPEGSISTLTIQRTEQRDSAMYRCASSLDPRGSSYNEQFFGPGTRLTVL.